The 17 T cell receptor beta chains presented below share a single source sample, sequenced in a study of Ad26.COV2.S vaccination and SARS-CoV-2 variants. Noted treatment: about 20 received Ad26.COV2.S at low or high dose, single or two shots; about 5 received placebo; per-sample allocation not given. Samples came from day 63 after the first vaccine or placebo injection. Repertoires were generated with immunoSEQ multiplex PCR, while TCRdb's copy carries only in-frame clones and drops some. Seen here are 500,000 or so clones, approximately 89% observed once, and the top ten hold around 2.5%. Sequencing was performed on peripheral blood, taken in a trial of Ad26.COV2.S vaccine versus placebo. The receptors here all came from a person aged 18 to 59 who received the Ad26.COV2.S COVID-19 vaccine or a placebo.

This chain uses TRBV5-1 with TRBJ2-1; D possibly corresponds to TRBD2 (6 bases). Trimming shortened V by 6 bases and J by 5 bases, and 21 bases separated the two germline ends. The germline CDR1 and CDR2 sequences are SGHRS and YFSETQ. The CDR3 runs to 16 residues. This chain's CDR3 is CASMINQPREDNEQFF. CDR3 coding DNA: TGCGCCAGCATGATAAACCAACCTAGGGAGGACAATGAGCAGTTCTTC.

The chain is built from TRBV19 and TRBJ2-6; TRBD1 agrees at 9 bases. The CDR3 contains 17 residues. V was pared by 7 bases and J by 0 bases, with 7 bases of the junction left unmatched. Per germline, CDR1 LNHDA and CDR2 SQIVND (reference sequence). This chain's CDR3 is CASTPGQGYSGANVLTF. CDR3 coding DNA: TGTGCCAGTACTCCGGGACAGGGTTACTCTGGGGCCAACGTCCTGACTTTC.

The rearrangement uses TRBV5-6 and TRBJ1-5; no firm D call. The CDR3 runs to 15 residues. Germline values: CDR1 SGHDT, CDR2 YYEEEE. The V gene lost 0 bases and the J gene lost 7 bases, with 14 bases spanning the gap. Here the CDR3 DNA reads TGTGCCAGCAGCTTGGGCCGGGCCCCGGACCAGCCCCAGCATTTT. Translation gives CASSLGRAPDQPQHF.

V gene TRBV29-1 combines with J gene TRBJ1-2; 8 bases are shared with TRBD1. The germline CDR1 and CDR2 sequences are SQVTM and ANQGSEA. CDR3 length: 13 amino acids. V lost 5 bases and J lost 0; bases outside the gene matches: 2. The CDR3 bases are TGCAGCGTTCGGGACAGGTCTAACTATGGCTACACCTTC. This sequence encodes CSVRDRSNYGYTF.

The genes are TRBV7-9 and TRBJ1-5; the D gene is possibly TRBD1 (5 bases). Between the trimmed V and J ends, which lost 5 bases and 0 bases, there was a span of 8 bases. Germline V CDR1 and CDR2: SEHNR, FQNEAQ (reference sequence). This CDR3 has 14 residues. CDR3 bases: TGTGCCAGCAGCCCAGGGAATAGCAATCAGCCCCAGCATTTT. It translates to CASSPGNSNQPQHF.

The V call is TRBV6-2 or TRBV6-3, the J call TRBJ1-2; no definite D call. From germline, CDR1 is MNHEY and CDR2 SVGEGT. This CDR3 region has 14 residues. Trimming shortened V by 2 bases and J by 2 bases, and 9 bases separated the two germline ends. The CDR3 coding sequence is TGTGCCAGCAGTTACCAGGAGTGGAACTATGGCTACACCTTC. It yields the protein CASSYQEWNYGYTF.

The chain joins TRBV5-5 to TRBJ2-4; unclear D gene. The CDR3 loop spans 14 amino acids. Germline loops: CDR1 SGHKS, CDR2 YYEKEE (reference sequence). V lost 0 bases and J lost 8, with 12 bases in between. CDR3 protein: CASSLAPEKHIQYF. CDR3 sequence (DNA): TGTGCCAGCAGCTTGGCACCTGAGAAACACATTCAGTACTTC.

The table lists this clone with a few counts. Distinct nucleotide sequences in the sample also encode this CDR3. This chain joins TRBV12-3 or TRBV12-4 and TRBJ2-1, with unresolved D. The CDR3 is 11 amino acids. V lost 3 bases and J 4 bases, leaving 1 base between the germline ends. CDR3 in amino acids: CASSLYNEQFF. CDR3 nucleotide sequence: TGTGCCAGCAGTTTGTACAATGAGCAGTTCTTC.

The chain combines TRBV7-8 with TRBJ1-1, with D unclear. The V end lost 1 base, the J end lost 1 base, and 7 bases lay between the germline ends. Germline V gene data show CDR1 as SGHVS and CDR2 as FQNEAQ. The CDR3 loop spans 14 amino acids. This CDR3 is CASSLVTGNTEAFF. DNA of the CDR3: TGTGCCAGCAGCTTAGTAACGGGGAACACTGAAGCTTTCTTT.

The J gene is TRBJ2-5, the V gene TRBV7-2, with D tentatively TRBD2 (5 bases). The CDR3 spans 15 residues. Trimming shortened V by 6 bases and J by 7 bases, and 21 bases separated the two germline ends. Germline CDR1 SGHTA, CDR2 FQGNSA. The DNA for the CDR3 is TGTGCCAGCAGACCCGCGGGTAGCCCGTCTGGGACCCAGTACTTC. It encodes CASRPAGSPSGTQYF.

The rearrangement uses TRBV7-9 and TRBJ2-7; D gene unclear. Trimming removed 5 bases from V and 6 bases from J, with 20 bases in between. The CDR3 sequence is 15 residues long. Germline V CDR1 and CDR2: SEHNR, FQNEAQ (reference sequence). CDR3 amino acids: CASSPPRSTQPEQYF. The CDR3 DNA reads TGTGCCAGCAGCCCCCCTAGGTCAACTCAGCCCGAGCAGTACTTC. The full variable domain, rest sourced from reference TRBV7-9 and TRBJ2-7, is DTGVSQNPRHKITKRGQNVTFRCDPISEHNRLYWYRQTLGQGPEFLTYFQNEAQLEKSRLLSDRFSAERPKGSFSTLEIQRTEQGDSAMYLCASSPPRSTQPEQYFGPGTRLTVT.

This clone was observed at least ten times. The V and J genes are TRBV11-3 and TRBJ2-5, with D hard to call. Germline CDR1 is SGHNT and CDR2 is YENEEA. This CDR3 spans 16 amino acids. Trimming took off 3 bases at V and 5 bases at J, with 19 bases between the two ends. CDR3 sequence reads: CASSLGTPFTRETQYF. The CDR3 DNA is TGTGCCAGCAGCTTGGGTACTCCTTTTACCCGGGAGACCCAGTACTTC.

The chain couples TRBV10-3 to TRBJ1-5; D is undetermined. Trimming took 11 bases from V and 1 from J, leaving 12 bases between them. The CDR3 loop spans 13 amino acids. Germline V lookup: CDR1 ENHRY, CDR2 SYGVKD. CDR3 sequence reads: CAAGRASNQPQHF. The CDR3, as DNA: TGTGCCGCCGGGAGGGCGAGCAATCAGCCCCAGCATTTT.

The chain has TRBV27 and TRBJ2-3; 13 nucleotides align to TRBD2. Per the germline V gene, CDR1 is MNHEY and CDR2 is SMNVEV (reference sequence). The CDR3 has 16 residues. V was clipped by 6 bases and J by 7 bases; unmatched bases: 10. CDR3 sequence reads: CASRIRTSGGGNTQYF. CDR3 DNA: TGTGCCAGCAGGATCAGGACTAGCGGGGGCGGGAATACGCAGTATTTT.

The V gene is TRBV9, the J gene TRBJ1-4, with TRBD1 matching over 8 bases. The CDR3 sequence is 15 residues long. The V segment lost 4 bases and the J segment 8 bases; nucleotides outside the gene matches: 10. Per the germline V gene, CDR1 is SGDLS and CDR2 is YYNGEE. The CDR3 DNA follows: TGTGCCAGCAGCACCTCAGGGGGCGTAGGCGAAAAACTGTTTTTT. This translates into CASSTSGGVGEKLFF.

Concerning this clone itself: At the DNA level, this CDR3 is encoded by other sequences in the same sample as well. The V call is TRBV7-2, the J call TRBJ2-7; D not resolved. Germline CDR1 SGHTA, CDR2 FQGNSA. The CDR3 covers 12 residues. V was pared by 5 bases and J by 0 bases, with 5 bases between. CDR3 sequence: CASSPSSYEQYF. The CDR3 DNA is TGTGCCAGCAGCCCCTCCTCCTACGAGCAGTACTTC.

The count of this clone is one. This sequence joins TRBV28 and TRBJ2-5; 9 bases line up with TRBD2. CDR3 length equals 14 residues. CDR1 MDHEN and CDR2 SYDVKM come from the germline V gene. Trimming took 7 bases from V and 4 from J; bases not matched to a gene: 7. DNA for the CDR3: TGTGCCAGCATAACCAGCGGGGGGCCAGAGACCCAGTACTTC. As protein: CASITSGGPETQYF.